This T cell receptor beta chain was captured by sequencing in a study of identical twins. General study results and limits: There is a chance that invariant MAIT and iNKT cells partially muddied zero-insertion analyses.

Only a few counts were recorded for this clonotype. No antigen is known for it. A universal primer site was incorporated via template switching, and the cDNA contained unique molecular identifiers. TCRdb recomputed calls from the 5' RACE reads with MiXCR, one row per CDR3 protein. Of about 730,000 distinct CDR3 sequences in the sample, over 20% were seen once. The CDR3 consists of 15 residues. The germline V gene has CDR1 MNHEY and CDR2 SVGEGT. Trimming removed 6 bases from V and 7 bases from J, with 16 bases in between. The sample also formed part of further work on T cells expressing NK-cell markers. That report adds: The CD3+CD56-NKG2C+ fraction of a handful of donors was also led by these clonotypes.

The receptor was isolated from a woman aged 18-29 years in good health. Sample: PBMCs. The chain joins TRBV6-2 or TRBV6-3 to TRBJ1-6; a possible D gene is TRBD1 (6 bases). The CDR3, as DNA: TGTGCCAGCAGCTCACAGGGACGGAGGAATTCACCCCTCCACTTT. It encodes CASSSQGRRNSPLHF.